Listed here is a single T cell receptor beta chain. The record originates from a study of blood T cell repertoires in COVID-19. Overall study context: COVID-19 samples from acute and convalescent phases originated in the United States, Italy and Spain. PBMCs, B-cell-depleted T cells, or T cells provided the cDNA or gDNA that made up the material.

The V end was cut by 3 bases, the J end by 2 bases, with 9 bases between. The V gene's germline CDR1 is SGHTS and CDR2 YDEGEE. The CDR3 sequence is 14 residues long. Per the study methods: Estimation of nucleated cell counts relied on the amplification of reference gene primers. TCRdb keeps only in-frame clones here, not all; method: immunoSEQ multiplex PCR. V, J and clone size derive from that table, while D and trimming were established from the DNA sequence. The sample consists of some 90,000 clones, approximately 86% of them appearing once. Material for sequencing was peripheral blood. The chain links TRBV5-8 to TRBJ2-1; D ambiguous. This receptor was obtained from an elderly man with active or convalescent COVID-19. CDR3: CASSSRLAYNEQFF. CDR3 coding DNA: TGTGCCAGCAGCTCCAGGTTGGCCTACAATGAGCAGTTCTTC.